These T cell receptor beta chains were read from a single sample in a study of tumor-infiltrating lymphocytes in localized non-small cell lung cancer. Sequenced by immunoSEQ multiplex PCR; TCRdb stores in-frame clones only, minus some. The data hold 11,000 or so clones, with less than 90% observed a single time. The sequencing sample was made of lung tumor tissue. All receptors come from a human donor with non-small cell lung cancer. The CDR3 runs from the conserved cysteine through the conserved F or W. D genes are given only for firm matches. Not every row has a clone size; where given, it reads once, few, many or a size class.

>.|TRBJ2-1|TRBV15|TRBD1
CATSDRGSYNEQFF
TGTGCCACCAGCGACAGGGGAAGTTACAATGAGCAGTTCTTC
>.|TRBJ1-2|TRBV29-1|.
CSVRGENYGYTF
TGCAGCGTTCGGGGAGAAAACTATGGCTACACCTTC
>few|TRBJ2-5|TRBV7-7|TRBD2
CASSLDGGRVQETQYF
TGTGCCAGCAGCTTAGATGGCGGGAGGGTCCAAGAGACCCAGTACTTC
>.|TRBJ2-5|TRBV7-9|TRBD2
CASRASGAAETQYF
TGTGCCAGCAGAGCAAGCGGGGCGGCGGAGACCCAGTACTTC
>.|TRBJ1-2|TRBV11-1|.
CASSLALSGESLGGYTF
TGTGCCAGCAGCTTAGCGTTATCGGGGGAGTCATTGGGTGGCTACACCTTC
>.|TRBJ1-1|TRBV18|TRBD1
CASSSHRGGEAFF
TGTGCCAGCTCATCACACAGGGGGGGTGAAGCTTTCTTT
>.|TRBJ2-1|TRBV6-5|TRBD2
CASSSQTSGVNEQFF
TGTGCCAGCAGTTCCCAGACTAGCGGGGTGAATGAGCAGTTCTTC
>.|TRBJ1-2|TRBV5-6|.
CASSLDRVVYGYTF
TGTGCCAGCAGCTTGGACAGAGTAGTCTATGGCTACACCTTC
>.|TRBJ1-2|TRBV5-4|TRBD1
CASSSKGGKSYYGYTF
TGTGCCAGCAGCTCCAAAGGGGGCAAATCCTACTATGGCTACACCTTC
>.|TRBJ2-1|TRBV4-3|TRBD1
CASSQNTGTGEYEQFF
TGCGCCAGCAGCCAGAATACCGGGACAGGGGAATATGAGCAGTTCTTC
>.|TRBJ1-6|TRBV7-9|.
CASSPGRGDSPLHF
TGTGCCAGCAGCCCGGGACGGGGGGACTCACCCCTCCACTTT
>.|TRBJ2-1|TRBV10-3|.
CAISELGSSYNEQFF
TGTGCCATCAGTGAACTCGGGAGCTCCTACAATGAGCAGTTCTTC
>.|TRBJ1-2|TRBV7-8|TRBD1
CASSVVAYRGRGGNYGYTF
TGTGCCAGCAGCGTAGTAGCTTACAGGGGGCGCGGGGGTAACTATGGCTACACCTTC
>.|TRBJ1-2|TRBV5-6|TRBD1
CASSYTGTGDGYTF
TGTGCCAGCAGCTATACCGGGACAGGGGATGGCTACACCTTC
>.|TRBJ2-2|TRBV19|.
CASSIDGDTGELFF
TGTGCCAGTAGTATAGATGGCGACACCGGGGAGCTGTTTTTT
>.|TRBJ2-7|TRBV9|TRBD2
CASSVGSGSLHEQYF
TGTGCCAGCAGCGTAGGAAGCGGGAGTCTCCACGAGCAGTACTTC
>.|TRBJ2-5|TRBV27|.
CASSFSGWGETQYF
TGTGCCAGCAGTTTTTCGGGATGGGGGGAGACCCAGTACTTC
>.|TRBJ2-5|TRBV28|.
CASSFPGVRETQYF
TGTGCCAGCAGTTTCCCGGGGGTGAGAGAGACCCAGTACTTC
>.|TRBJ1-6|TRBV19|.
CASNFPGAGPNSPLHF
TGTGCCAGTAACTTCCCCGGGGCTGGGCCTAATTCACCCCTCCACTTT
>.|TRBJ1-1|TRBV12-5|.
CASGFIETEAFF
TGTGCTAGTGGTTTTATCGAGACTGAAGCTTTCTTT
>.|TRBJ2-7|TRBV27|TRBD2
CASARLAGWGREQYF
TGTGCCAGTGCGAGACTAGCGGGATGGGGGAGGGAGCAGTACTTC
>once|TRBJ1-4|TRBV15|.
CATSRAVGAANEKLFF
TGTGCCACCAGCAGGGCTGTGGGTGCTGCTAATGAAAAACTGTTTTTT
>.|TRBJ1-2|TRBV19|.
CASKLQGSTLTNYGYTF
TGTGCCAGTAAACTACAGGGTTCGACTCTTACCAACTATGGCTACACCTTC
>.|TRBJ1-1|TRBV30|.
CAWSSDMLGSTEAFF
TGTGCCTGGAGTAGTGACATGCTGGGATCCACTGAAGCTTTCTTT
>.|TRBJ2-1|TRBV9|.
CASSPDLSSYNEQFF
TGTGCCAGCAGCCCAGATTTAAGCTCCTACAATGAGCAGTTCTTC
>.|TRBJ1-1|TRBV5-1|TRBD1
CATRLRQGGAEAFF
TGCGCCACCCGTCTTCGACAGGGTGGAGCTGAAGCTTTCTTT
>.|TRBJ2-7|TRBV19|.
CASSPLDSYEQYF
TGTGCCAGTAGTCCGTTAGACAGCTACGAGCAGTACTTC
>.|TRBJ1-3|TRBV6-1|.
CASSVGASGNTIYF
TGTGCCAGCAGTGTAGGGGCCTCTGGAAACACCATATATTTT
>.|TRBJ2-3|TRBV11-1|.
CASSLYRQTSTDTQYF
TGTGCCAGCAGCTTATATCGACAGACTAGCACAGATACGCAGTATTTT
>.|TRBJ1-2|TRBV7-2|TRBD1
CASSSRDRSYGYTF
TGTGCCAGCAGCTCAAGGGACAGGAGCTATGGCTACACCTTC
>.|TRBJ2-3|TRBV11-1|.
CASSFITTREPWGTDTQYF
TGTGCCAGCAGCTTTATAACTACGCGGGAACCTTGGGGCACAGATACGCAGTATTTT
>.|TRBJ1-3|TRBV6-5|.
CASSPRDRRNTIYF
TGTGCCAGCAGTCCGCGGGACCGCCGAAACACCATATATTTT
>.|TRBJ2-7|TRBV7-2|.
CASSLVGGVSSYEQYF
TGTGCCAGCAGCTTAGTTGGCGGGGTTAGCTCCTACGAGCAGTACTTC
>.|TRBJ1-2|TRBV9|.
CASSDSTVNYGYTF
TGTGCCAGCAGCGATTCGACAGTTAACTATGGCTACACCTTC
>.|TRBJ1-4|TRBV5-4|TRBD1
CASSPQGAQTTNEKLFF
TGTGCCAGCAGCCCCCAGGGGGCACAAACAACTAATGAAAAACTGTTTTTT
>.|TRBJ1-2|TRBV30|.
CAWSVPGTYGYTF
TGTGCCTGGAGTGTACCCGGCACCTATGGCTACACCTTC
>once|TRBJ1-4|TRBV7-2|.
CASSPRGALRDEKLFF
TGTGCCAGCAGCCCAAGGGGCGCCCTTAGGGATGAAAAACTGTTTTTT
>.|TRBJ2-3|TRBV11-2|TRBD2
CASSFIAGVTDTQYF
TGTGCCAGCAGCTTCATAGCGGGAGTCACAGATACGCAGTATTTT
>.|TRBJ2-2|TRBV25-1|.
CASSEGVWVGTGELFF
TGTGCCAGCAGTGAAGGGGTCTGGGTAGGAACCGGGGAGCTGTTTTTT
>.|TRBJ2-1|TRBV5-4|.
CASSLEGRIPNEQFF
TGTGCCAGCAGCTTGGAGGGTAGAATCCCCAATGAGCAGTTCTTC
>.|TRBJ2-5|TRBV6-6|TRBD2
CASSYLASGSETQYF
TGTGCCAGCAGTTACCTTGCCAGCGGGAGTGAGACCCAGTACTTC
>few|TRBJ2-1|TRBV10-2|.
CASSDSGASDEQFF
TGCGCCAGCAGTGACTCGGGAGCGAGTGATGAGCAGTTCTTC
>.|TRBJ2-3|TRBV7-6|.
CASSLVGSDSTQYF
TGTGCCAGCAGCTTAGTGGGTAGCGACAGTACGCAGTATTTT
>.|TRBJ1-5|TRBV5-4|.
CASSLQGHQPQHF
TGTGCCAGCAGCCTACAGGGTCATCAGCCCCAGCATTTT
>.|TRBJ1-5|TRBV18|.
CASSAQGNQPQHF
TGTGCCAGCTCAGCCCAAGGCAATCAGCCCCAGCATTTT
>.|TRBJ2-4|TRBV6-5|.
CASSSRGRVAKNIQYF
TGTGCCAGCAGTTCCCGTGGAAGAGTAGCCAAAAACATTCAGTACTTC
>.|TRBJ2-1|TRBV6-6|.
CASSYSSEQFF
TGTGCCAGCAGTTACTCGTCGGAGCAGTTCTTC